What follows is one TCR beta chain and its context. Which antigen it targets is not known. No per-base quality is available; no much larger clone lies one base away. Relative to germline, V is 4 bases shorter and J is 6 bases shorter, with 16 bases between their ends. The CDR3 covers 16 residues, taking in both the cysteine and the phenylalanine. CDR3 DNA is the only sequence kept; it has 48 bases, read in frame from the first base. CDR1 and CDR2, looked up from the germline V gene, are SGHDN and FVKESK. The data are from a study of CD8 T cells in Susac syndrome (dated by TCRdb to between 2019 and 2020). Notes on the research overall: Repertoire sequencing was used to test whether CD8+ T cell activation and differentiation in Susac syndrome was antigen driven. Overall study outcomes, separate from this receptor: The TCR sequencing and HLA analysis was acknowledged to have included a relatively small number of individuals.

Peripheral blood CD8+ and CD4+ T cells from healthy donors, Susac syndrome patients and multiple sclerosis patients were profiled using high-throughput TCR beta sequencing. Multiple sclerosis controls were treatment-naive patients with stable or active relapsing-remitting disease fulfilling revised McDonald criteria. Bulk CD8+ and CD4+ T cells were purified by magnetic negative isolation, while CD8+ TEMRA cells were enriched using FACS. Blood was drawn into EDTA tubes, processed within 24 hours, and PBMCs were isolated by density gradient centrifugation. PBMCs intended for TCR sequencing were frozen in liquid nitrogen and were later thawed in a 37 degrees C water bath. Purity of sorted or isolated CD4+, CD8+ and CD8+ TEMRA cells was at least 90%. RNA was extracted with the RNeasy kit and roughly 0.45 to 1 ug was reverse transcribed using random hexamers. TCR beta CDR3 regions were amplified with the immunoSEQ multiplex PCR assay covering 54 Vbeta and 13 Jbeta segments. To correct PCR amplification bias, a synthetic template baseline was used for both primer optimization and computational correction. The authors' pipeline ran thus. Only productive sequences were kept, with reads annotated to V, D and J genes according to IMGT and analyzed in immunoSEQ Analyzer. Clonality was computed as one minus Shannon entropy normalized by log2 of the number of productive unique sequences. Public and private clones were assessed among the 100 most prevalent clones of each patient and control. Susac-specific clones were defined as absent from healthy and MS cohorts, about 1,100 published viral clones and other ImmuneACCESS disease sequences. TCRdb reran the public reads through fastp at Q25 and MiXCR, keeping productive beta chains. Every entry covers one CDR3 protein and lists the most common genes and DNA from its rows. TCRdb's processing, not the study's, gives the V and J calls here. Within this sample are roughly 200,000 distinct CDR3 sequences, with approximately 95% of them counted one time only. In total, the top ten clones hold under 0.095% of the sample.

The sequence came from a human donor with multiple sclerosis. Sequencing was carried out using CD4+ T cells from PBMCs. The V gene is TRBV14 and the J gene is TRBJ1-6; the D gene is perhaps TRBD1, on 6 matching bases. The CDR3 reads as follows: CASSPLARGFNSPLHF. The nucleotide sequence is given as TGTGCCAGCAGCCCCTTGGCCAGGGGATTTAATTCACCCCTCCACTTT.